The 13 T cell receptor beta chains reported below all come from one sample, sequenced in a study of cytotoxic CD8 clonotypes in ibrutinib-treated CLL. Using immunoSEQ multiplex PCR, the repertoire was profiled, and TCRdb retains in-frame clones only, with some absent. This repertoire shows 300,000 to 400,000 clones, roughly two thirds found once; its top ten account for roughly 6.7%. The material was PBMCs, obtained after 36 months of ibrutinib treatment. All receptors derive from a human donor with chronic lymphocytic leukemia.

This clone was seen a few times. This sequence joins TRBV11-2 and TRBJ2-3, with 12 bases matching TRBD2. Germline CDR1 is SGHAT and CDR2 is FQNNGV. CDR3 length: 15 amino acids. V lost 6 bases to trimming and J lost 6 bases; unmatched junction nucleotides: 7. CDR3 DNA: TGTGCCAGCAGTCCTAGCGGGGGGGCCCTGGATACGCAGTATTTT. Protein: CASSPSGGALDTQYF.

This clone was picked up a small number of times. This chain uses TRBV5-1 with TRBJ2-4; TRBD1 matches at 11 bases. Germline CDR1 reads SGHRS; CDR2 reads YFSETQ. The CDR3 is made up of 16 amino acids. The V segment lost 3 bases and the J segment 2 bases; nucleotides outside the gene matches: 4. The CDR3 DNA is TGCGCCAGCAGCTCGTGGACAGGGGGCACCAAAAACATTCAGTACTTC. This translates into CASSSWTGGTKNIQYF.

This clone was detected only a few times. This chain links TRBV18 with TRBJ2-5; 15 positions match TRBD2. Trimming removed 1 base from V and 2 bases from J; junction bases left unmatched: 5. This CDR3 has 18 amino acids. Germline values: CDR1 KGHSH, CDR2 LQKENI. In DNA, the CDR3 is TGTGCCAGCTCACCACGAAGGACTAGCGGGGGGGAACAAGAGACCCAGTACTTC. This encodes CASSPRRTSGGEQETQYF.

This clone has only a few counts. This rearrangement joins TRBV9 to TRBJ1-2, with TRBD1 as a possible D gene (5 bases). Germline V lookup: CDR1 SGDLS, CDR2 YYNGEE. The CDR3 spans 14 residues. Trimming stripped 0 bases from V and 4 bases from J, with 10 bases between. The CDR3 loop is CASSVVSTAYGYTF. CDR3 bases: TGTGCCAGCAGCGTAGTATCGACAGCCTATGGCTACACCTTC.

The V and J genes are TRBV5-6 and TRBJ2-3; D not certain. Trimming took 4 bases from V and 11 from J, leaving 11 bases between them. The length of the CDR3 is 11 residues. Per the germline V gene, CDR1 is SGHDT and CDR2 is YYEEEE. CDR3 in amino acids: CASSHGPEQYF. DNA for the CDR3: TGTGCCAGCAGCCACGGCCCCGAGCAGTATTTT. Full variable domain (rest looked up from reference TRBV5-6 and TRBJ2-3): DAGVTQSPTHLIKTRGQQVTLRCSPKSGHDTVSWYQQALGQGPQFIFQYYEEEERQRGNFPDRFSGHQFPNYSSELNVNALLLGDSALYLCASSHGPEQYFGPGTRLTVL.

This clone has more than one count but fewer than ten. V usage is TRBV19 and J usage is TRBJ1-5, with D perhaps TRBD1 (6 bases). The V end lost 4 bases, the J end lost 1 base, and 11 bases lay between the germline ends. CDR3 length: 15 residues. In germline, CDR1 is LNHDA, CDR2 SQIVND (reference sequence). The CDR3 region is CASSTRTASNQPQHF. Here the CDR3 DNA reads TGTGCCAGTAGTACCAGGACAGCGAGCAATCAGCCCCAGCATTTT.

About this clone: The germline gene is not matched at one end of the junction; a read error may be the cause. The chain couples TRBV6-5 to TRBJ2-7; D may be TRBD2 (5 bases). CDR1 and CDR2 (germline): MNHEY, SVGAGI. The CDR3 covers 13 residues. The CDR3 loop reads CATSQLASYEQYF. Here the CDR3 DNA reads TGTGCCACCAGTCAGTTAGCGAGTTACGAGCAGTACTTC.

J is TRBJ1-2 and V is TRBV6-6, with TRBD1 identical over 10 bases. The ends lost 2 bases at V and 7 bases at J; junction bases unmatched: 7. This CDR3 spans 15 amino acids. Germline V gene lookup returns CDR1 MNHNY and CDR2 SVGAGI (reference sequence). In nucleotides, the CDR3 is TGTGCCAGCAGTTACCGTGGACAGGGGGGTTTTGGCTACACCTTC. Protein product: CASSYRGQGGFGYTF.

This chain's CDR3 is CASKSGVYEQYF. The CDR3 region has the DNA TGTGCCAGTAAAAGTGGGGTCTACGAGCAGTACTTC. The chain joins TRBV25-1 to TRBJ2-7, with unresolved D. The V end lost 9 bases, the J end lost 3 bases, and 12 bases lay between the germline ends. Germline loops: CDR1 MGHDK, CDR2 SYGVNS. This CDR3 comprises 12 residues.

V is TRBV29-1 and J is TRBJ1-1; 8 bases line up with TRBD1. V was pared by 4 bases and J by 5 bases, with 6 bases of the junction left unmatched. The CDR3 loop spans 13 amino acids. Germline CDR1 is SQVTM and CDR2 is ANQGSEA. The CDR3 spells CSVAWTGQTEAFF. DNA of the CDR3: TGCAGCGTTGCATGGACAGGGCAGACTGAAGCTTTCTTT.

V is TRBV15 and J is TRBJ1-6; 7 bases align to TRBD1. Losses at the gene ends were 4 bases for V and 7 bases for J; bases not matched to a gene: 7. The CDR3 runs to 15 residues. Looked up from germline, CDR1 is LNHNV and CDR2 is YYDKDF (reference sequence). CDR3 sequence reads: CATSKDRTFNSPLHF. CDR3 in DNA: TGTGCCACCAGCAAGGACAGGACCTTCAATTCACCCCTCCACTTT.

The chain combines TRBV4-3 with TRBJ2-1; maybe TRBD1 (8 bases). Trimming removed 4 bases from V and 9 bases from J, with 16 bases in between. Germline assignment: CDR1 LGHNA and CDR2 YSLEER. This CDR3 has 14 amino acids. CDR3 sequence: CASSPGTGGVEQFF. DNA for the CDR3: TGCGCCAGCAGCCCGGGAACAGGGGGGGTTGAGCAGTTCTTC.

The chain joins TRBV6-5 to TRBJ2-3, with D hard to call. From germline, CDR1 is MNHEY and CDR2 SVGAGI. The CDR3 totals 14 residues. The V end was cut by 7 bases, the J end by 1 base, with 12 bases between. CDR3 nucleotides: TGTGCCAGCACATCTCCCGGCGGCACAGATACGCAGTATTTT. As protein: CASTSPGGTDTQYF.